The 8 T cell receptor beta chains below come from one sample, sequenced in a study of T-cell memory formation after mild COVID-19. In TCRdb, the 5' RACE reads were re-called with MiXCR into one record per CDR3 protein. The sample lists 150,000 or so distinct CDR3 sequences; 11% were seen once. The sample was PBMCs or a T cell subset sorted from them (not recorded which). The receptor source for this set is a man younger than 30 who had mild COVID-19 (a few samples of this study predate the infection). Cell type and time point are not known.

The chain carries TRBV12-3 or TRBV12-4 and TRBJ1-4; 8 nucleotides agree with TRBD1. Losses at the gene ends were 2 bases for V and 11 bases for J; bases not matched to a gene: 4. This CDR3 spans 13 amino acids. CDR3 amino acids: CASSLSQGAKLFF. CDR3 DNA sequence: TGTGCCAGCAGTTTATCCCAGGGGGCGAAACTGTTTTTT.

V and J are TRBV7-9 and TRBJ2-1; 10 bases align to TRBD2. The CDR3 runs 16 residues. CDR1 and CDR2 from the germline V gene are SEHNR and FQNEAQ (reference sequence). With 0 bases clipped from V and 5 bases from J, the junction kept 4 bases outside the gene matches. The CDR3 region is CASSLALAGEHNEQFF. In nucleotides, the CDR3 is TGTGCCAGCAGCTTAGCCCTAGCGGGGGAGCACAATGAGCAGTTCTTC.

This chain connects TRBV5-4 to TRBJ1-2; D unclear. The CDR3 length is 14 residues. Deletions cut 5 bases from V and 4 bases from J, with 15 bases between. Germline V gene data show CDR1 as SGHNT and CDR2 as YYREEE (reference sequence). The CDR3 spells CASRPPGQVYGYTF. CDR3 coding DNA: TGTGCCAGCAGGCCCCCGGGCCAAGTCTATGGCTACACCTTC.

J is TRBJ2-7 and V is TRBV4-2, with 8 positions matching TRBD2. The germline V gene has CDR1 LGHNA and CDR2 YNFKEQ. V dropped 1 base and J dropped 6; count of bases not matched to a gene: 11. CDR3 length: 16 residues. The CDR3 region has the DNA TGTGCCAGCAGCCAAGCCGGGGGGGCCCGCGGCGCCGAGCAGTACTTC. Translation: CASSQAGGARGAEQYF.

This clonotype was observed a handful of times. The V call is TRBV12-3 or TRBV12-4, the J call TRBJ1-2; D is ambiguous. V lost 6 bases and J 6 bases, leaving 17 bases between the germline ends. CDR3 length equals 14 residues. The chain's CDR3 is CASSPPPLNDGYTF. In nucleotides, the CDR3 is TGTGCCAGCAGCCCGCCTCCGTTAAATGATGGCTACACCTTC.

This clonotype has at least ten counts. This sequence joins TRBV5-1 and TRBJ2-3, with D hard to call. V was pared by 0 bases and J by 6 bases, with 17 bases between. There are 16 residues in the CDR3. Germline loops: CDR1 SGHRS, CDR2 YFSETQ. The chain's CDR3 is CASSLGGTELMDTQYF. CDR3 sequence (DNA): TGCGCCAGCAGCTTGGGAGGAACGGAGTTGATGGATACGCAGTATTTT.

This chain connects TRBV20-1 to TRBJ1-2, with D maybe TRBD1 (5 bases). Germline V gives CDR1 DFQATT, CDR2 SNEGSKA (reference sequence). The CDR3 runs 10 residues. The CDR3 region is CSGGDYGYTF. CDR3 nucleotide sequence: TGCAGCGGAGGGGATTATGGCTACACCTTC.

The chain has TRBV4-2 and TRBJ1-2; D is possibly TRBD1 (6 bases). V was clipped by 0 bases and J by 4 bases, with 9 bases between them. Germline values: CDR1 LGHNA, CDR2 YNFKEQ. The CDR3 consists of 14 residues. Here the CDR3 DNA reads TGTGCCAGCAGCCAAGAGGGGGGCGGCTATGGCTACACCTTC. Its translation is CASSQEGGGYGYTF.